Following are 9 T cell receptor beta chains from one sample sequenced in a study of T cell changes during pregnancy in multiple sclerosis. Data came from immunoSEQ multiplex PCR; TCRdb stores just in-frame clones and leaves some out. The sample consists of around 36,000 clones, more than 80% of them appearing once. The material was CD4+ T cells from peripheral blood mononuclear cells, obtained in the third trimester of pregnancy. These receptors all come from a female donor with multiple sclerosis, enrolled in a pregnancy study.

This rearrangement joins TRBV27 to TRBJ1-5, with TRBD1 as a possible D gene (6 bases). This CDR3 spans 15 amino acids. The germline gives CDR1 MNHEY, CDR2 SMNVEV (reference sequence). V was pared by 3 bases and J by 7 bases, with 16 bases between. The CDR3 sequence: CASSLTAGGRQPQHF. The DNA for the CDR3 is TGTGCCAGCAGTTTGACCGCCGGGGGGCGACAGCCCCAGCATTTT.

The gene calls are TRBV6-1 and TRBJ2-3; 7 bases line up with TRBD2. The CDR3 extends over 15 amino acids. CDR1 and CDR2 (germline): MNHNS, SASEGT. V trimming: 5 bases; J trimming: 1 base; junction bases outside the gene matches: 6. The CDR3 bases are TGTGCCAGCAGTTTCTTAGCGGGCGGCACAGATACGCAGTATTTT. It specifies CASSFLAGGTDTQYF.

CDR3 sequence reads: CASSLDRGGQETQYF. CDR3 DNA: TGTGCCAGCAGCTTAGATAGAGGGGGCCAAGAGACCCAGTACTTC. The chain employs TRBV11-2 and TRBJ2-5; D possibly corresponds to TRBD1 (6 bases). Trimming removed 0 bases from V and 1 base from J, with 9 bases in between. CDR1 is SGHAT, CDR2 FQNNGV, per germline. The CDR3 has 15 amino acids.

The CDR3 sequence: CASSHNRVPPYEQYF. The CDR3 DNA reads as TGTGCCAGCAGCCATAACAGGGTACCCCCCTACGAGCAGTACTTC. The V gene is TRBV14, the J gene TRBJ2-7; D may be TRBD1 (6 bases). The CDR3 extends over 15 amino acids. Deletions cut 3 bases from V and 2 bases from J, with 14 bases between. The germline CDR1 and CDR2 sequences are SGHDN and FVKESK.

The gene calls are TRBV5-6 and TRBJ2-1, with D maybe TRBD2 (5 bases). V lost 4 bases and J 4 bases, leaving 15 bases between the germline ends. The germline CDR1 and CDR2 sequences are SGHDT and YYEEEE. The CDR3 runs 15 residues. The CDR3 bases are TGTGCCAGCAGCCTATGGAGGAGCCTTTACAATGAGCAGTTCTTC. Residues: CASSLWRSLYNEQFF. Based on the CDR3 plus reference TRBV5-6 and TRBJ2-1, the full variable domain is DAGVTQSPTHLIKTRGQQVTLRCSPKSGHDTVSWYQQALGQGPQFIFQYYEEEERQRGNFPDRFSGHQFPNYSSELNVNALLLGDSALYLCASSLWRSLYNEQFFGPGTRLTVL.

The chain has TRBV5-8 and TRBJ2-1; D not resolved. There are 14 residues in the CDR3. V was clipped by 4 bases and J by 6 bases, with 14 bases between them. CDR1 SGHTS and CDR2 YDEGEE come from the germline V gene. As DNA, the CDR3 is TGTGCCAGCAGCCCTACAAACAGAGTCAATGAGCAGTTCTTC. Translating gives CASSPTNRVNEQFF.

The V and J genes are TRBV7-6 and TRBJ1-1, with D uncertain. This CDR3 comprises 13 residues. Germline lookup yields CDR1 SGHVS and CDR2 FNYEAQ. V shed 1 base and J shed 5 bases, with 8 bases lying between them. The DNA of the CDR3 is TGTGCCAGCAGCTTAGGCGAGACTACTGAAGCTTTCTTT. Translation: CASSLGETTEAFF.

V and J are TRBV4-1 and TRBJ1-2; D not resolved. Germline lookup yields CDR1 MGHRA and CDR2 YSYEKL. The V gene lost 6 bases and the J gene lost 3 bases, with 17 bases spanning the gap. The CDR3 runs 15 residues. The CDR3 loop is CASSPREGSHYGYTF. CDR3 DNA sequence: TGCGCCAGCAGTCCTCGGGAGGGAAGTCACTATGGCTACACCTTC.

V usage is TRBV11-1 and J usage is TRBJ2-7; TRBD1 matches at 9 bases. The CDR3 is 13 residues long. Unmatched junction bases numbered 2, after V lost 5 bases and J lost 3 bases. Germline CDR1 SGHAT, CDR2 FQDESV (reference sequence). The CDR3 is CASSRGQGYEQYF. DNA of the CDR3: TGTGCCAGCAGCCGGGGACAGGGCTACGAGCAGTACTTC.